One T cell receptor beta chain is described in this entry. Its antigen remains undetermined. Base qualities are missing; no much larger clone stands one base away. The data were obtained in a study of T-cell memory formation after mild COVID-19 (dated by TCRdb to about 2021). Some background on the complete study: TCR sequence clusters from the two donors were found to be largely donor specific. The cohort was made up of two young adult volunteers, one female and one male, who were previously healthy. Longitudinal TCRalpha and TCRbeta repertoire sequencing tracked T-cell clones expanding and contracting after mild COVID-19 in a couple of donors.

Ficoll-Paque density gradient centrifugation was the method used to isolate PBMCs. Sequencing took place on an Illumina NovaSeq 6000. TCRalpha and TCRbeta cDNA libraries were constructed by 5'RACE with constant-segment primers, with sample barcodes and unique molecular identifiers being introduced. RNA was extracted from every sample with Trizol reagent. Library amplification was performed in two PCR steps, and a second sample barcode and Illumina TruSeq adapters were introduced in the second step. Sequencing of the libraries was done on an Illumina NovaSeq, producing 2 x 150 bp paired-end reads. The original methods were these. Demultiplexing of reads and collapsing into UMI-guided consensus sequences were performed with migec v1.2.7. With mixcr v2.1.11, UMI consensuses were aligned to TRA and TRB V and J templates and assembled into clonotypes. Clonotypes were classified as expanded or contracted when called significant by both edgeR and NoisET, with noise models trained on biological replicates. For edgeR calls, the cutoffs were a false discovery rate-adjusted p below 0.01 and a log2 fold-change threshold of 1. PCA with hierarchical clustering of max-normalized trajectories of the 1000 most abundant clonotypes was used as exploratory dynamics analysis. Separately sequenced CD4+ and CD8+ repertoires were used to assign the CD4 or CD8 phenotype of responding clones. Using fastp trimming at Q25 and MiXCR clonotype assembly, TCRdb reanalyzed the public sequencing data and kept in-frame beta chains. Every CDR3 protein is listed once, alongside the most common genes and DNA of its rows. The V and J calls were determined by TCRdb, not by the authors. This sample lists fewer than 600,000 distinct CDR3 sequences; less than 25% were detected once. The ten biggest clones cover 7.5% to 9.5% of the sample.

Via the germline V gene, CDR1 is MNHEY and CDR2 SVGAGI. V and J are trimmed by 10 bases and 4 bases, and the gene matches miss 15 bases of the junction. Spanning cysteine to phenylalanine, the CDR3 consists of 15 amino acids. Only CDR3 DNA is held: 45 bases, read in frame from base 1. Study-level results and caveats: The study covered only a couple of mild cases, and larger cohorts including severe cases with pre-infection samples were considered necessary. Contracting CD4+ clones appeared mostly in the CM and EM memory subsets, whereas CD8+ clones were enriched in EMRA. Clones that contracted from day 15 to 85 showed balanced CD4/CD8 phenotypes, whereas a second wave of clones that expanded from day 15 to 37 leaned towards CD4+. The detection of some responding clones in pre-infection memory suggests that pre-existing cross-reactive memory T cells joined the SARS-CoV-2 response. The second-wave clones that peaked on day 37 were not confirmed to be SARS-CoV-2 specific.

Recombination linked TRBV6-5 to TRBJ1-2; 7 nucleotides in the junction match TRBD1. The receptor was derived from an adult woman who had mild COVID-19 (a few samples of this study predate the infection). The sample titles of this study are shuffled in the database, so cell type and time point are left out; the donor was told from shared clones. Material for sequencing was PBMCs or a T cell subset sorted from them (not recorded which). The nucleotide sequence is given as TGTGCCACTTTACTAAACAGGGGAGCCCTCTATGGCTACACCTTC. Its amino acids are CATLLNRGALYGYTF.